The sequence of this TCR beta chain was determined in a study of spatial heterogeneity in lung cancer. Time point specified: sample taken at primary tumor resection. No cells were sorted before sequencing. The whole RNA sequenced was extracted from tumor, nontumor lung or frozen PBMC. TCRdb independently ran MiXCR on the 5' RACE reads; one entry per CDR3 protein. The table lists about 5,000 distinct CDR3 sequences, under 3.5% of them singletons. Germline V CDR1 and CDR2: SGHNT, YYREEE (reference sequence). V lost 1 base, J lost 10 bases, and 15 bases lay in between. The CDR3 extends over 15 amino acids. This clonotype was recorded many times.

This specimen was normal lung tissue next to the tumor, taken at surgery. This receptor was obtained from a male donor with early-stage non-small cell lung cancer. The rearrangement links TRBV5-4 to TRBJ1-6; D possibly corresponds to TRBD1 (6 bases). CDR3 region: CASSLRDKPGSPLHF. The CDR3 DNA follows: TGTGCCAGCAGCTTGAGGGACAAACCCGGCTCACCCCTCCACTTT.